The rows below give T cell receptor beta chains drawn from one sample of a study of shared clonotypes between healthy human individuals. Assay used: immunoSEQ multiplex PCR; TCRdb lists only in-frame clones, some missing. The table lists about 500,000 clones, approximately 80% of them singletons. The sample consisted of PBMCs. These receptors all come from a woman between 35 and 50 years old in good health. Some clones in this sample may be carry-over from other donors' samples. The CDR3 runs from the conserved cysteine through the conserved F or W. D genes are given only for firm matches. For some rows the clone size is stated as once, few or many, or as a class when expanded; others skip it.

cdr3_aa: CSVVGAGNTIYF; cdr3_nt: TGCAGCGTTGTGGGGGCTGGAAACACCATATATTTT; cdr3_length: 12; j_call: TRBJ1-3; d_call: NA; v_call: TRBV29-1; clone_size: NA
cdr3_aa: CASSPLPTGDIQYF; cdr3_nt: TGTGCCAGCTCACCACTCCCCACAGGGGACATTCAGTACTTC; cdr3_length: 14; j_call: TRBJ2-4; d_call: TRBD1; v_call: TRBV18; clone_size: NA
cdr3_aa: CASSLALGQGVGEQYF; cdr3_nt: TGTGCCAGCAGCTTAGCCTTAGGACAGGGAGTAGGTGAGCAGTACTTC; cdr3_length: 16; j_call: TRBJ2-7; d_call: TRBD1; v_call: TRBV11-2; clone_size: NA
cdr3_aa: CAISEPEVMLNEQYF; cdr3_nt: TGTGCCATCAGTGAGCCCGAAGTGATGCTCAACGAGCAGTACTTC; cdr3_length: 15; j_call: TRBJ2-7; d_call: NA; v_call: TRBV10-3; clone_size: NA
cdr3_aa: CASSIQESSGNTIYF; cdr3_nt: TGTGCCAGCAGCATACAGGAGAGCTCTGGAAACACCATATATTTT; cdr3_length: 15; j_call: TRBJ1-3; d_call: NA; v_call: TRBV6-1; clone_size: few
cdr3_aa: CSVAGQGFDEQYF; cdr3_nt: TGCAGCGTTGCTGGACAGGGCTTCGACGAGCAGTACTTC; cdr3_length: 13; j_call: TRBJ2-7; d_call: TRBD1; v_call: TRBV29-1; clone_size: NA
cdr3_aa: CASSFGGETQYF; cdr3_nt: TGTGCCAGCAGCTTCGGGGGCGAGACCCAGTACTTC; cdr3_length: 12; j_call: TRBJ2-5; d_call: NA; v_call: TRBV11-3; clone_size: NA
cdr3_aa: CASSQTPGGGTNYGYTF; cdr3_nt: TGTGCCAGCAGCCAGACACCCGGAGGGGGCACAAACTATGGCTACACCTTC; cdr3_length: 17; j_call: TRBJ1-2; d_call: TRBD1; v_call: TRBV4-2; clone_size: NA
cdr3_aa: CASSFPPGAGGVGEQFF; cdr3_nt: TGTGCCAGCAGTTTTCCCCCAGGGGCGGGAGGTGTTGGTGAGCAGTTCTTC; cdr3_length: 17; j_call: TRBJ2-1; d_call: TRBD2; v_call: TRBV27; clone_size: NA
cdr3_aa: CASSVDGRAQPQHF; cdr3_nt: TGTGCCAGCAGCGTAGACGGCAGGGCTCAGCCCCAGCATTTT; cdr3_length: 14; j_call: TRBJ1-5; d_call: NA; v_call: TRBV9; clone_size: NA
cdr3_aa: CSVTQSTEAFF; cdr3_nt: TGCAGCGTGACTCAGAGTACTGAAGCTTTCTTT; cdr3_length: 11; j_call: TRBJ1-1; d_call: NA; v_call: TRBV29-1; clone_size: NA
cdr3_aa: CASSVGGQTYEQYF; cdr3_nt: TGTGCCAGCAGCGTAGGCGGACAGACCTACGAGCAGTACTTC; cdr3_length: 14; j_call: TRBJ2-7; d_call: NA; v_call: TRBV9; clone_size: NA
cdr3_aa: CASSYSLGARYEQYF; cdr3_nt: TGTGCCAGCAGTTACTCCTTAGGCGCGCGATACGAGCAGTACTTC; cdr3_length: 15; j_call: TRBJ2-7; d_call: NA; v_call: TRBV6-6; clone_size: NA
cdr3_aa: CASSRDTANTGELFF; cdr3_nt: TGTGCCAGCAGTAGGGACACAGCGAACACCGGGGAGCTGTTTTTT; cdr3_length: 15; j_call: TRBJ2-2; d_call: NA; v_call: TRBV6-6; clone_size: NA
cdr3_aa: CASSVNYPDTGELFF; cdr3_nt: TGTGCCAGCAGTGTTAACTACCCGGACACCGGGGAGCTGTTTTTT; cdr3_length: 15; j_call: TRBJ2-2; d_call: NA; v_call: TRBV6-1; clone_size: NA
cdr3_aa: CASSQDIGGTYNEQFF; cdr3_nt: TGTGCCAGCAGCCAAGATATAGGGGGCACGTACAATGAGCAGTTCTTC; cdr3_length: 16; j_call: TRBJ2-1; d_call: TRBD1; v_call: TRBV4-2; clone_size: NA
cdr3_aa: CASSSSGGIYSGANVLTF; cdr3_nt: TGTGCCAGCAGCTCTTCGGGAGGGATTTACTCTGGGGCCAACGTCCTGACTTTC; cdr3_length: 18; j_call: TRBJ2-6; d_call: TRBD2; v_call: TRBV5-4; clone_size: NA
cdr3_aa: CASSPGWGATGELFF; cdr3_nt: TGTGCCAGCAGCCCCGGGTGGGGGGCCACCGGGGAGCTGTTTTTT; cdr3_length: 15; j_call: TRBJ2-2; d_call: NA; v_call: TRBV7-3; clone_size: NA
cdr3_aa: CASSSGTGRDLTGELFF; cdr3_nt: TGTGCCAGCAGCTCCGGGACAGGGCGTGACCTTACCGGGGAGCTGTTTTTT; cdr3_length: 17; j_call: TRBJ2-2; d_call: TRBD1; v_call: TRBV7-9; clone_size: NA
cdr3_aa: CASRLAVGPGEQYF; cdr3_nt: TGTGCAAGTCGCTTAGCGGTGGGGCCGGGGGAGCAGTACTTC; cdr3_length: 14; j_call: TRBJ2-7; d_call: NA; v_call: TRBV12-2; clone_size: NA
cdr3_aa: CASSSSPTAGYNEQFF; cdr3_nt: TGTGCCAGCAGTTCCAGCCCTACAGCGGGCTACAATGAGCAGTTCTTC; cdr3_length: 16; j_call: TRBJ2-1; d_call: NA; v_call: TRBV6-6; clone_size: NA
cdr3_aa: CASSESREARTDTQYF; cdr3_nt: TGTGCCAGCAGTGAATCACGGGAGGCCCGCACAGATACGCAGTATTTT; cdr3_length: 16; j_call: TRBJ2-3; d_call: TRBD2; v_call: TRBV25-1; clone_size: NA
cdr3_aa: CASSPGLLRGQPQHF; cdr3_nt: TGTGCCAGCAGTCCGGGCCTTCTAAGGGGACAGCCCCAGCATTTT; cdr3_length: 15; j_call: TRBJ1-5; d_call: NA; v_call: TRBV28; clone_size: NA
cdr3_aa: CAWSTPGTSGGNIQYF; cdr3_nt: TGTGCCTGGTCGACCCCCGGGACTAGCGGAGGAAACATTCAGTACTTC; cdr3_length: 16; j_call: TRBJ2-4; d_call: TRBD2; v_call: TRBV30; clone_size: NA
cdr3_aa: CASSPRTGSSYEQYF; cdr3_nt: TGTGCCAGCAGTCCGCGGACAGGATCCTCCTACGAGCAGTACTTC; cdr3_length: 15; j_call: TRBJ2-7; d_call: TRBD1; v_call: TRBV25-1; clone_size: NA
cdr3_aa: CASSSTGFGTEAFF; cdr3_nt: TGTGCCAGCAGCTCGACAGGGTTTGGCACTGAAGCTTTCTTT; cdr3_length: 14; j_call: TRBJ1-1; d_call: TRBD1; v_call: TRBV7-2; clone_size: NA
cdr3_aa: CAWSGKSNQPQHF; cdr3_nt: TGTGCCTGGAGTGGGAAAAGCAATCAGCCCCAGCATTTT; cdr3_length: 13; j_call: TRBJ1-5; d_call: NA; v_call: TRBV30; clone_size: NA
cdr3_aa: CASSPRQGPGNEKLFF; cdr3_nt: TGTGCCAGCTCACCACGACAGGGGCCGGGGAATGAAAAACTGTTTTTT; cdr3_length: 16; j_call: TRBJ1-4; d_call: TRBD1; v_call: TRBV18; clone_size: NA
cdr3_aa: CASSSEEFMTWSTNEKLFF; cdr3_nt: TGTGCCAGCAGTTCCGAGGAATTTATGACATGGAGCACTAATGAAAAACTGTTTTTT; cdr3_length: 19; j_call: TRBJ1-4; d_call: NA; v_call: TRBV28; clone_size: many
cdr3_aa: CASSPTPGADYGYTF; cdr3_nt: TGTGCCAGCAGCCCCACGCCAGGGGCGGACTATGGCTACACCTTC; cdr3_length: 15; j_call: TRBJ1-2; d_call: NA; v_call: TRBV4-2; clone_size: NA
cdr3_aa: CASSSISGTQYF; cdr3_nt: TGTGCCAGCAGTTCTATCTCGGGTACGCAGTATTTT; cdr3_length: 12; j_call: TRBJ2-3; d_call: NA; v_call: TRBV27; clone_size: NA
cdr3_aa: CVSLWTSSRYEQYF; cdr3_nt: TGTGTCAGCCTGTGGACTAGCAGTCGGTACGAGCAGTACTTC; cdr3_length: 14; j_call: TRBJ2-7; d_call: TRBD2; v_call: TRBV2; clone_size: few
cdr3_aa: CATSRDRGAAEAFF; cdr3_nt: TGTGCCACCAGCAGAGATCGAGGGGCCGCTGAAGCTTTCTTT; cdr3_length: 14; j_call: TRBJ1-1; d_call: NA; v_call: TRBV15; clone_size: NA
cdr3_aa: CAWSVLDSSNQPQHF; cdr3_nt: TGTGCCTGGAGTGTATTAGACAGTAGCAATCAGCCCCAGCATTTT; cdr3_length: 15; j_call: TRBJ1-5; d_call: NA; v_call: TRBV30; clone_size: NA
cdr3_aa: CASSYGEDTEAFF; cdr3_nt: TGTGCCAGCAGTTACGGGGAGGACACTGAAGCTTTCTTT; cdr3_length: 13; j_call: TRBJ1-1; d_call: NA; v_call: TRBV6-6; clone_size: NA
cdr3_aa: CASSEDVRLAGVYEQYF; cdr3_nt: TGTGCCAGCAGTGAAGACGTCAGGTTAGCGGGAGTCTACGAGCAGTACTTC; cdr3_length: 17; j_call: TRBJ2-7; d_call: TRBD2; v_call: TRBV6-1; clone_size: NA
cdr3_aa: CASSLTGGYQPQHF; cdr3_nt: TGTGCCAGTAGTCTGACAGGGGGTTATCAGCCCCAGCATTTT; cdr3_length: 14; j_call: TRBJ1-5; d_call: TRBD1; v_call: TRBV19; clone_size: NA
cdr3_aa: CSVRTSGIETQYF; cdr3_nt: TGCAGCGTTCGGACTAGCGGGATAGAGACCCAGTACTTC; cdr3_length: 13; j_call: TRBJ2-5; d_call: TRBD2; v_call: TRBV29-1; clone_size: NA
cdr3_aa: CASSSGYRAGYTF; cdr3_nt: TGTGCCAGCAGCTCAGGATACAGGGCCGGCTACACCTTC; cdr3_length: 13; j_call: TRBJ1-2; d_call: NA; v_call: TRBV11-1; clone_size: NA
cdr3_aa: CASSLEGSGVNTEAFF; cdr3_nt: TGCGCCAGCAGCTTGGAGGGGTCGGGGGTGAACACTGAAGCTTTCTTT; cdr3_length: 16; j_call: TRBJ1-1; d_call: NA; v_call: TRBV5-1; clone_size: NA
cdr3_aa: CASSFGGIYPGELFF; cdr3_nt: TGTGCCAGCAGTTTCGGAGGGATTTATCCCGGGGAGCTGTTTTTT; cdr3_length: 15; j_call: TRBJ2-2; d_call: NA; v_call: TRBV27; clone_size: NA
cdr3_aa: CATWVDSNQPQHF; cdr3_nt: TGTGCCACCTGGGTGGATTCCAATCAGCCCCAGCATTTT; cdr3_length: 13; j_call: TRBJ1-5; d_call: NA; v_call: TRBV28; clone_size: NA
cdr3_aa: CASSQDSYNEQFF; cdr3_nt: TGTGCCAGCAGCCAGGACAGTTACAATGAGCAGTTCTTC; cdr3_length: 13; j_call: TRBJ2-1; d_call: NA; v_call: TRBV6-6; clone_size: NA
cdr3_aa: CASSVGLPRGETQYF; cdr3_nt: TGCGCCAGCAGCGTTGGACTGCCTCGAGGAGAGACCCAGTACTTC; cdr3_length: 15; j_call: TRBJ2-5; d_call: NA; v_call: TRBV5-1; clone_size: NA
cdr3_aa: CASSQLTGPYGYTF; cdr3_nt: TGTGCCAGCAGCCAACTAACAGGGCCCTATGGCTACACCTTC; cdr3_length: 14; j_call: TRBJ1-2; d_call: NA; v_call: TRBV14; clone_size: NA
cdr3_aa: CASSLAQQETQYF; cdr3_nt: TGCGCCAGCAGCTTGGCTCAGCAAGAGACCCAGTACTTC; cdr3_length: 13; j_call: TRBJ2-5; d_call: NA; v_call: TRBV5-1; clone_size: many
cdr3_aa: CASKTNTGELFF; cdr3_nt: TGTGCCAGCAAGACGAACACCGGGGAGCTGTTTTTT; cdr3_length: 12; j_call: TRBJ2-2; d_call: NA; v_call: TRBV28; clone_size: NA
cdr3_aa: CASSLSRNTEAFF; cdr3_nt: TGTGCCAGCAGCTTAAGTCGGAACACTGAAGCTTTCTTT; cdr3_length: 13; j_call: TRBJ1-1; d_call: NA; v_call: TRBV7-3; clone_size: NA
cdr3_aa: CASSLALAGTNTEAFF; cdr3_nt: TGTGCCAGCAGCTTAGCTCTTGCCGGAACGAACACTGAAGCTTTCTTT; cdr3_length: 16; j_call: TRBJ1-1; d_call: NA; v_call: TRBV7-9; clone_size: many
cdr3_aa: CASSRRVNGQYF; cdr3_nt: TGTGCCAGCAGTCGCCGTGTTAATGGGCAGTACTTC; cdr3_length: 12; j_call: TRBJ2-7; d_call: NA; v_call: TRBV28; clone_size: NA
cdr3_aa: CASSPVPGQGMNTEAFF; cdr3_nt: TGTGCCAGCTCACCTGTCCCGGGACAGGGAATGAACACTGAAGCTTTCTTT; cdr3_length: 17; j_call: TRBJ1-1; d_call: TRBD1; v_call: TRBV18; clone_size: NA
cdr3_aa: CASSFHRMNTEAFF; cdr3_nt: TGTGCCAGCAGTTTCCACAGAATGAACACTGAAGCTTTCTTT; cdr3_length: 14; j_call: TRBJ1-1; d_call: NA; v_call: TRBV28; clone_size: NA
cdr3_aa: CASSEGTGDGEQFF; cdr3_nt: TGTGCCAGCAGCGAGGGGACAGGGGATGGGGAGCAGTTCTTC; cdr3_length: 14; j_call: TRBJ2-1; d_call: TRBD1; v_call: TRBV9; clone_size: few
cdr3_aa: CATRLEGTDTQYF; cdr3_nt: TGTGCCACCCGACTAGAAGGCACAGATACGCAGTATTTT; cdr3_length: 13; j_call: TRBJ2-3; d_call: NA; v_call: TRBV19; clone_size: NA
cdr3_aa: CASSSTGSSYEQYF; cdr3_nt: TGTGCCAGCAGCTCGACCGGGAGCTCCTACGAGCAGTACTTC; cdr3_length: 14; j_call: TRBJ2-7; d_call: NA; v_call: TRBV7-9; clone_size: NA
cdr3_aa: CAWNPGTGTLEQYF; cdr3_nt: TGTGCCTGGAACCCCGGGACAGGGACCCTTGAGCAGTACTTC; cdr3_length: 14; j_call: TRBJ2-7; d_call: TRBD1; v_call: TRBV30; clone_size: NA
cdr3_aa: CASSLRVDGETQYF; cdr3_nt: TGCGCCAGCAGCTTGCGAGTGGATGGGGAGACCCAGTACTTC; cdr3_length: 14; j_call: TRBJ2-5; d_call: NA; v_call: TRBV7-9; clone_size: NA